Described below is a single TCR beta chain sequence and its context. Its antigen is unidentified. The sample belongs to a study of CD8+ T cells in alopecia areata. Points from the study as a whole: Across lesional scalp, and particularly alopecia totalis/universalis, clonality surpassed that of normal scalp.

The CDR3 is 13 residues long. CDR1 is GTSNPN and CDR2 is SVGIG in the germline V gene (reference sequence). Trimming took off 2 bases at V and 6 bases at J, with 13 bases between the two ends. TCR sequencing used cDNA made by reverse transcription of extracted RNA. Profiled with immunoSEQ multiplex PCR; TCRdb holds only in-frame clones, not every one. The table shows some 170,000 clones, with around 64% occurring only once. This chain joins TRBV30 and TRBJ1-2; maybe TRBD1 (5 bases). This clonotype was sampled from a human donor with alopecia areata. Sample: CD8+ T cells sorted from blood, taken at week 0. The DNA for the CDR3 is TGTGCCTGGAGTCGCAGAGGGGATCATGGCTACACCTTC. It codes for CAWSRRGDHGYTF. The complete variable domain, with remaining parts taken from reference TRBV30 and TRBJ1-2, reads SQTIHQWPATLVQPVGSPLSLECTVEGTSNPNLYWYRQAAGRGLQLLFYSVGIGQISSEVPQNLSASRPQDRQFILSSKKLLLSDSGFYLCAWSRRGDHGYTFGSGTRLTVV.